The present entry profiles one TCR beta chain with its context. Its target is unknown. Germline values: CDR1 SGHTA, CDR2 FQGNSA. With 0 bases removed from V and 4 bases from J, the gap between germline ends came to 10 bases. CDR3 length: 15 amino acids. Profiling relied on immunoSEQ multiplex PCR, and the TCRdb table lists in-frame clones only, not all of them. Among hundreds of thousands of clones, about 90% were seen once, and the ten largest hold over 1.3%. This specimen comes from a study of Ad26.COV2.S vaccination and SARS-CoV-2 variants. For the study at large: As a participant in COV1001, the donor was in the Ad26.COV2.S trial arm.

Study-level findings and limits: In TCR breadth and depth analyses, total T cell responses may have been underestimated. After vaccination, reports described spike-specific CD8+ and CD4+ T cell responses as showing substantial breadth.

Specified treatment: some 20 received Ad26.COV2.S at low or high dose, single or two shots; roughly five received placebo; per-sample allocation not given. Samples analyzed were those drawn on day 63 after the first vaccine or placebo injection. This Boston cohort included adults aged 18-55 years. This TCR derives from a person between 18 and 65 years old who received the Ad26.COV2.S COVID-19 vaccine or a placebo. Specimen: peripheral blood, collected in a trial of Ad26.COV2.S vaccine versus placebo. The V gene is TRBV7-2, the J gene TRBJ2-1; the D gene is possibly TRBD2 (6 bases). CDR3 DNA: TGTGCCAGCAGCTTAGCGGCGGGGTATTACAATGAGCAGTTCTTC. Translation: CASSLAAGYYNEQFF.